A single sample is the source of the 6 T cell receptor beta chains below, sequenced in a study of glioma-infiltrating T cells (dated by TCRdb to about 2016). Sequencing took place on an Illumina MiSeq. TCR alpha and beta CDR3 regions were amplified with the iRepertoire nested amplicon-rescue multiplex PCR (arm-PCR) platform from RNA. The raw public reads went through TCRdb reprocessing: fastp at Q25, MiXCR clone calling, in-frame beta chains kept. Entries that share a CDR3 protein sequence are merged under the most common genes and DNA. Present in this sample are approximately 400,000 distinct CDR3 sequences, approximately 42% of which were seen just once. The biggest ten clones account for around 11% of the sample. The sample comprised glioma tissue, nonneoplastic brain tissue, or PBMCs (not recorded which). These TCRs come from a human donor with low-grade glioma or glioblastoma, undergoing nonglioma brain surgery, or in good health (not recorded which).

This clonotype was detected only a few times. This rearrangement joins TRBV29-1 to TRBJ2-6; no reliable D call. With 5 bases removed from V and 7 bases from J, the gap between germline ends came to 9 bases. The CDR3 totals 12 residues. Per germline, CDR1 SQVTM and CDR2 ANQGSEA. Here the CDR3 reads CSVSLSANVLTF. The CDR3, as DNA: TGCAGCGTTAGTCTCTCTGCCAACGTCCTGACTTTC. Looking up the rest from reference TRBV29-1 and TRBJ2-6 gives the full variable domain: SAVISQKPSRDICQRGTSLTIQCQVDSQVTMMFWYRQQPGQSLTLIATANQGSEATYESGFVIDKFPISRPNLTFSTLTVSNMSPEDSSIYLCSVSLSANVLTFGAGSRLTVL.

A remark on this clonotype: This sequence may be a read error, since a much larger clone differs from it by one base. This chain connects TRBV28 to TRBJ2-3; TRBD2 might be the D (5 bases). Per the germline V gene, CDR1 is MDHEN and CDR2 is SYDVKM. CDR3 length equals 16 residues. CDR3 amino acids: CASSFWGTSEADTKYF. Written as DNA, the CDR3 is TGTGCCAGCAGTTTTTGGGGAACTAGTGAGGCAGATACGAAGTATTTT. Variable domain in full (rest from reference TRBV28 and TRBJ2-3): DVKVTQSSRYLVKRTGEKVFLECVQDMDHENMFWYRQDPGLGLRLIYFSYDVKMKEKGDIPEGYSVSREKKERFSLILESASTNQTSMYLCASSFWGTSEADTKYFGPGTRLTVL.

This chain links TRBV14 with TRBJ1-1, with D uncertain. The length of the CDR3 is 15 residues. Trimming removed 4 bases from V and 0 bases from J, with 12 bases in between. Germline loops: CDR1 SGHDN, CDR2 FVKESK. DNA for the CDR3: TGTGCCAGCAGCCCCTCTCTTAGCATGAACACTGAAGCTTTCTTT. It is translated as CASSPSLSMNTEAFF.

A note on this clonotype: This could be a read error, since a much larger clone is one nucleotide away. The chain joins TRBV11-1 to TRBJ1-1; D perhaps matches TRBD1 (6 bases). This CDR3 has 14 amino acids. Germline CDR1 SGHAT, CDR2 FQDESV (reference sequence). The CDR3 sequence: CASSLDRWYTEAFF. In DNA form, the CDR3 reads TGTGCCAGCAGTTTAGACAGGTGGTACACTGAAGCTTTCTTT.

This clonotype showed up many times. CDR3: CASSERGGTNTIYF. In nucleotides, the CDR3 is TGTGCCAGCAGTGAACGGGGGGGTACGAACACCATATATTTT. The chain couples TRBV6-1 to TRBJ1-3, with a possible D match to TRBD1 (5 bases). The CDR3 runs 14 residues. Germline CDR1 and CDR2: MNHNS and SASEGT. Trimming pared 2 bases from V and 7 bases from J, leaving 12 bases between.

On this clonotype itself: Being one base from a much bigger clone, this may be a read error. The V call is TRBV27, the J call TRBJ2-1; D remains unclear. With 8 bases removed from V and 10 bases from J, the gap between germline ends came to 9 bases. This CDR3 comprises 10 residues. Germline V gene sequence: CDR1 MNHEY, CDR2 SMNVEV (reference sequence). The CDR3 loop is CASGLYEQFF. The CDR3 nucleotides are TGTGCCAGCGGGCTCTACGAGCAGTTCTTC.